Reported below is one TCR beta chain. Its antigen is as yet unknown. The sample comes from a study of cytomegalovirus exposure and HLA in healthy donors. Germline CDR1 SNHLY, CDR2 FYNNEI. The V and J ends lost 0 bases and 1 base, in that order; junction bases with no gene match: 5. CDR3 length: 18 residues. Vbeta (60) and Jbeta (13) primers were used in the PCR. Clones were read by immunoSEQ multiplex PCR, and TCRdb kept only the in-frame ones, dropping some. Here the sample spans more than 95,000 clones, about three quarters being singletons. The study's findings and limits: In a later analysis, specific HLA alleles were associated with about 18,000 TCR beta sequences at a 0.05 false discovery rate. The study labeled 164 TCR beta chains cytomegalovirus-associated. Later on, an analysis found that several of the most significant clusters appeared to be linked to common viral pathogens, which included parvovirus B19.

This chain connects TRBV2 to TRBJ2-3; 12 bases align to TRBD2. Sequencing was done on a sample of PBMCs. The source of this sequence is a man between 25 and 39 years old in good health and CMV-seronegative. The CDR3 DNA follows: TGTGCCAGCAGTGAAGCTTGGCTAGCGGGGGGGGGCACAGATACGCAGTATTTT. This gives the protein CASSEAWLAGGGTDTQYF.